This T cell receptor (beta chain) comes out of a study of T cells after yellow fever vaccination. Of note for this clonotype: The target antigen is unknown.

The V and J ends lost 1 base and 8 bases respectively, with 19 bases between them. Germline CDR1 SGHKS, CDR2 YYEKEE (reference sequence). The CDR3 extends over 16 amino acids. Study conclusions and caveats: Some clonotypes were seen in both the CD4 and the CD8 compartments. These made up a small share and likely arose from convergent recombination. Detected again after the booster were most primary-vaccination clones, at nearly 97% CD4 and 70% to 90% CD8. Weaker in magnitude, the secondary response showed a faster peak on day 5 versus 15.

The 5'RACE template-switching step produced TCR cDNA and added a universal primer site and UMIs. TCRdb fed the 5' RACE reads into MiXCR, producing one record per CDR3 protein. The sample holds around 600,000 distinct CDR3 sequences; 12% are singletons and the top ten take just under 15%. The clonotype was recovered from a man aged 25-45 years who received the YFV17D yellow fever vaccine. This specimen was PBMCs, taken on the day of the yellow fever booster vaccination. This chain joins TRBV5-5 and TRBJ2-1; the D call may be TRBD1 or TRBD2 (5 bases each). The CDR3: CASSLRGRGLGDEQFF. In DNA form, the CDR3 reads TGTGCCAGCAGCTTGAGAGGTCGCGGACTGGGGGATGAGCAGTTCTTC.